This TCR beta chain comes out of a study of cytomegalovirus exposure and HLA in healthy donors. Whole-study context: The roughly 130 validation repertoires used the same platform as the 500 to 700 first-cohort repertoires, a later analysis reported.

V gave up 6 bases and J gave up 7 bases, with 13 bases separating them. There are 11 residues in the CDR3. Germline CDR1 DFQATT, CDR2 SNEGSKA (reference sequence). General study results and limits: The listing of 150 to 200 TCR beta chains classed them as cytomegalovirus-associated. Within the approximately 110 validation repertoires, first-cohort TCR clusters tended to co-occur, according to a later analysis.

The method was immunoSEQ multiplex PCR; TCRdb's version includes in-frame clones alone and lacks a portion of them. The data contain about 360,000 clones, 86% of them seen just once; the ten biggest clones take up under 0.9%. Remarks on this clone: Its antigen is not known.

This chain joins TRBV20-1 and TRBJ2-7; a weak D match, TRBD2 (5 bases). This TCR came from a woman between 18 and 29 years old in good health and CMV-seronegative. Sequenced input: PBMCs. In DNA, the CDR3 is TGCAGTGCCGGACTCGCAAGGGAGCAGTACTTC. Its protein is CSAGLAREQYF.